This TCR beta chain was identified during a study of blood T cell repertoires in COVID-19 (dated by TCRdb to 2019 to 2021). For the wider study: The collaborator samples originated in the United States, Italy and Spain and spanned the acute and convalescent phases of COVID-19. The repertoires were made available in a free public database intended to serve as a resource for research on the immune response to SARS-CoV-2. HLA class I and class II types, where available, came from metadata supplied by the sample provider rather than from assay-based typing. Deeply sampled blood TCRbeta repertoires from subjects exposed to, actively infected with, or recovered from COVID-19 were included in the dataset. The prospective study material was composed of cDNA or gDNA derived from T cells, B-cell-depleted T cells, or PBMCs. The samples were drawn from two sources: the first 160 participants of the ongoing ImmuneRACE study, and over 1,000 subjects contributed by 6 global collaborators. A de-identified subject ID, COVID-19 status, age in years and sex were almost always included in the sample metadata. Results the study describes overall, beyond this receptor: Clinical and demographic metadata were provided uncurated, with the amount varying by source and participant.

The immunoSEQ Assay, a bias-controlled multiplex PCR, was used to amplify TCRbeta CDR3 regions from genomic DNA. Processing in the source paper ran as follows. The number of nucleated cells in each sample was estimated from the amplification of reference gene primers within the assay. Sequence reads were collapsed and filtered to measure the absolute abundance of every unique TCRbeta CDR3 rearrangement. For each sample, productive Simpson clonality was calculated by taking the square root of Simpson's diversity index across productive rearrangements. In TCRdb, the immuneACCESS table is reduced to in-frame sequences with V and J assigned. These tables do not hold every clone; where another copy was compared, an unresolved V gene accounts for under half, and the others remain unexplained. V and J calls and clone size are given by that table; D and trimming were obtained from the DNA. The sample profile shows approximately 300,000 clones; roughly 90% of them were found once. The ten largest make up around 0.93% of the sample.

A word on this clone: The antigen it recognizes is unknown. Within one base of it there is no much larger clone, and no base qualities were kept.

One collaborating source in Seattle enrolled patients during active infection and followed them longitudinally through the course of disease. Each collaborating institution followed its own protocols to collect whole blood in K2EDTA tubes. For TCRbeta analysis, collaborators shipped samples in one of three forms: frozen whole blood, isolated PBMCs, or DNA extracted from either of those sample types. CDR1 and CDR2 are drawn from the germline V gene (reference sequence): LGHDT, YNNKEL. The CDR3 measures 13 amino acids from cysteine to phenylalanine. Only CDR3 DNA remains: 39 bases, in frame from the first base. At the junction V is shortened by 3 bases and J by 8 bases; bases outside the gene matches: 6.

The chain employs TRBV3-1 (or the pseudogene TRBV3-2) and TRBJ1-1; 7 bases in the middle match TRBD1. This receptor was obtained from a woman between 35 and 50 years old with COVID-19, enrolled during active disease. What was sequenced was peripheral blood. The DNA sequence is TGTGCCAGCAGCCACCTCGACAGGGCAGAAGCTTTCTTT. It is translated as CASSHLDRAEAFF.